Each of the 7 T cell receptor beta chains below was sequenced from the same sample in a study of blood T cell repertoires in COVID-19 (TCRdb year 2020). Libraries were prepared through the immunoSEQ multiplex PCR assay. The immuneACCESS repertoire file appears here via TCRdb, limited to in-frame rearrangements. These files lack a portion of the clones; in checked studies, under half of the deficit traces to unresolved V genes, and the cause of the others is not known. This sample holds around 430,000 clones; roughly 88% were observed only once. The ten largest account for 10% to 15% of the sample. Sequenced material: peripheral blood. The receptors stem from a woman between 50 and 59 years old with COVID-19, enrolled during active disease.

This clone has only a few counts. The chain carries TRBV12-5 and TRBJ2-1; D may be TRBD1 (6 bases). Trimming pared 6 bases from V and 5 bases from J, leaving 17 bases between. This CDR3 spans 15 amino acids. Germline CDR1 LGHNT, CDR2 FRNRAP. The CDR3: CASGRRDTINNEQFF. The CDR3 DNA reads as TGTGCTAGTGGACGCCGGGACACAATCAACAATGAGCAGTTCTTC. Combining the CDR3 with reference TRBV12-5 and TRBJ2-1 gives the whole variable domain DARVTQTPRHKVTEMGQEVTMRCQPILGHNTVFWYRQTMMQGLELLAYFRNRAPLDDSGMPKDRFSAEMPDATLATLKIQPSEPRDSAVYFCASGRRDTINNEQFFGPGTRLTVL.

This sequence joins TRBV18 and TRBJ2-7, with TRBD1 matching over 7 bases. In germline, CDR1 is KGHSH, CDR2 LQKENI. This CDR3 region has 14 residues. V lost 3 bases, J lost 5 bases, and 7 bases stayed unmatched. Here the CDR3 DNA reads TGTGCCAGCTCACCCAGACAGGGCGAAGACGAGCAGTACTTC. Amino acid sequence: CASSPRQGEDEQYF.

The chain is built from TRBV3-1 (or the pseudogene TRBV3-2) and TRBJ1-5, with 7 nucleotides matching TRBD1. Trimming removed 3 bases from V and 5 bases from J; junction bases left unmatched: 13. The CDR3 covers 17 residues. Germline V gene data show CDR1 as LGHDT and CDR2 as YNNKEL (reference sequence). CDR3 bases: TGTGCCAGCAGCCACCGAAACCGACAGGGTTTAGATCAGCCCCAGCATTTT. This sequence encodes CASSHRNRQGLDQPQHF.

This clone was seen once. The gene calls are TRBV10-2 and TRBJ2-5; TRBD2 might be the D (7 bases). This CDR3 contains 16 residues. V was shortened by 6 bases and J by 7 bases, with 24 bases between the two germline ends. CDR1 is WSHSY and CDR2 is SAAADI in the germline V gene. CDR3 protein: CASSPRLEGGEMTQYF. DNA for the CDR3: TGCGCCAGCAGCCCGAGACTAGAGGGGGGGGAGATGACCCAGTACTTC.

This rearrangement joins TRBV19 to TRBJ1-1; 10 bases line up with TRBD1. The V gene's germline CDR1 is LNHDA and CDR2 SQIVND (reference sequence). The junction had 7 bases not matched to a gene; V was cut back by 11 bases and J by 4 bases. CDR3 length: 13 amino acids. CDR3 nucleotide sequence: TGTGCCTCTAAGACAGGGGGCATCACTGAAGCTTTCTTT. Amino acids: CASKTGGITEAFF.

The chain recombines TRBV29-1 with TRBJ2-1; D gene unclear. The CDR3 runs to 14 residues. V dropped 6 bases and J dropped 1 base, with 13 bases sitting between them. Per the germline V gene, CDR1 is SQVTM and CDR2 is ANQGSEA. The CDR3 DNA reads as TGCAGCGTCCACCCGCGGCTTTCCTACAATGAGCAGTTCTTC. Encoded protein: CSVHPRLSYNEQFF.

The chain has TRBV2 and TRBJ2-3; TRBD2 matches 9 bases. Trimming took 4 bases from V and 3 from J; bases not matched to a gene: 5. Germline V lookup: CDR1 SNHLY, CDR2 FYNNEI. The CDR3 has 15 amino acids. The CDR3 loop is CASSARGGATDTQYF. The CDR3 region has the DNA TGTGCCAGCAGTGCACGCGGGGGGGCAACAGATACGCAGTATTTT.